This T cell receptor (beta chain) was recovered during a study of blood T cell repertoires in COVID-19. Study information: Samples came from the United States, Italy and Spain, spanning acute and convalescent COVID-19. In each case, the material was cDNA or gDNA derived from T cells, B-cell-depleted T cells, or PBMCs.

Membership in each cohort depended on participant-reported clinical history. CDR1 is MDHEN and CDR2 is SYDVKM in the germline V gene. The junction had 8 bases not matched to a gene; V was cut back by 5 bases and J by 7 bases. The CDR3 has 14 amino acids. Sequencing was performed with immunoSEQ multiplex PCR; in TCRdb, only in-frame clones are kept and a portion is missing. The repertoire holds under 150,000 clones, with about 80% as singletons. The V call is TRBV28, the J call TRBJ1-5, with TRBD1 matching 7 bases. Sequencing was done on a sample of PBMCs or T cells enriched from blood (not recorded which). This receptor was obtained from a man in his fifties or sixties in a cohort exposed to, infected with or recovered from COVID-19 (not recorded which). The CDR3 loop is CASSLGGRGQPQHF. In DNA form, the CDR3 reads TGTGCCAGCAGTCTAGGGGGCCGGGGGCAGCCCCAGCATTTT.